These 21 T cell receptor beta chains were all obtained from the same sample, sequenced in a study of regulatory T cells in long-lasting Graves disease. Building the TCR beta libraries relied on iRepertoire HTBI primers, and CDR3 regions underwent Arm-PCR. TCRdb re-analysed the multiplex PCR reads in MiXCR, keeping a single row per CDR3 protein. This table has fewer than 400,000 distinct CDR3 sequences, roughly 20% appearing once. Time point defined: persistent/refractory GD, antithyroid drugs over 5 years with positive TRAb. The authors made the TCR library using RNA they extracted from PBMCs. The sequenced sample was peripheral blood mononuclear cells (PBMCs), obtained when the disease was refractory, from a patient treated with antithyroid drugs. The receptors originated from a female donor with Graves disease.

The chain combines TRBV19 with TRBJ2-4, with D unclear. Trimming took 8 bases from V and 2 from J, leaving 13 bases between them. The CDR3 length is 14 residues. The V gene's germline CDR1 is LNHDA and CDR2 SQIVND (reference sequence). The CDR3 nucleotides are TGTGCCAGTTCCCAGGACGTACCCAAAAACATTCAGTACTTC. Translating gives CASSQDVPKNIQYF.

This clonotype was counted many times. This chain connects TRBV2 to TRBJ2-7, with 7 bases fitting TRBD2. Per germline, CDR1 SNHLY and CDR2 FYNNEI. This CDR3 is 13 amino acids long. Trimming cost V 2 bases and J 6 bases; bases outside gene matches: 4. For the CDR3, the DNA is TGTGCCAGCAGTGAAAGTGGCGGGAGCGAGCAGTACTTC. This codes for CASSESGGSEQYF. Drawing the rest from reference TRBV2 and TRBJ2-7, the complete variable domain is EPEVTQTPSHQVTQMGQEVILRCVPISNHLYFYWYRQILGQKVEFLVSFYNNEISEKSEIFDDQFSVERPDGSNFTLKIRSTKLEDSAMYFCASSESGGSEQYFGPGTRLTVT.

This clonotype came up many times. The genes are TRBV27 and TRBJ2-7, with D perhaps being TRBD1 or TRBD2 (5 bases each). Germline V gene sequence: CDR1 MNHEY, CDR2 SMNVEV (reference sequence). V lost 5 bases, J lost 7 bases, and 15 bases lay in between. There are 13 residues in the CDR3. CDR3 sequence reads: CASSQGSWGEQYF. The CDR3 nucleotides read TGTGCCAGCAGTCAAGGATCCTGGGGGGAGCAGTACTTC.

In its sample, this clonotype was seen a few times. This chain joins TRBV7-2 and TRBJ2-3, with TRBD2 matching 13 bases. Germline V lookup: CDR1 SGHTA, CDR2 FQGNSA. With 4 bases clipped from V and 0 bases from J, the junction kept 1 base outside the gene matches. CDR3 length: 16 residues. CDR3 protein: CASSSGLAGSTDTQYF. In DNA form, the CDR3 reads TGTGCCAGCAGCTCGGGACTAGCGGGGAGCACAGATACGCAGTATTTT.

This clonotype was picked up many times. V and J are TRBV28 and TRBJ2-5; possible D gene TRBD2, 5 bases. Trimming pared 7 bases from V and 2 bases from J, leaving 17 bases between. CDR1 is MDHEN and CDR2 is SYDVKM in the germline V gene. This CDR3 has 15 residues. CDR3 DNA sequence: TGTGCCAGCACCACGGCCGGACTTCCACAAGAGACCCAGTACTTC. It is translated as CASTTAGLPQETQYF.

This clonotype was seen ten or more times. The chain carries TRBV20-1 and TRBJ2-5; 8 bases match TRBD1. From germline, CDR1 is DFQATT and CDR2 SNEGSKA (reference sequence). After removal of 2 bases from V and 4 bases from J, the junction contained 9 bases not matched to a gene. This CDR3 has 15 amino acids. The chain's CDR3 is CSARNSGQGGETQYF. The CDR3 DNA reads TGCAGTGCTAGAAATTCAGGACAGGGAGGAGAGACCCAGTACTTC.

The CDR3 DNA reads TGCAGCGTCCCGTACCGAGAGACCCAGTACTTC. As protein: CSVPYRETQYF. The chain carries TRBV29-1 and TRBJ2-5; no clear D. The CDR3 is 11 amino acids. V lost 6 bases, J lost 4 bases, and 9 bases lay in between. In germline, CDR1 is SQVTM, CDR2 ANQGSEA. Variable domain in full (rest from reference TRBV29-1 and TRBJ2-5): SAVISQKPSRDICQRGTSLTIQCQVDSQVTMMFWYRQQPGQSLTLIATANQGSEATYESGFVIDKFPISRPNLTFSTLTVSNMSPEDSSIYLCSVPYRETQYFGPGTRLLVL.

This clonotype appeared a single time. The rearrangement uses TRBV24-1 and TRBJ2-1; 9 bases are a match to TRBD2. With 3 bases clipped from V and 4 bases from J, the junction kept 18 bases outside the gene matches. The CDR3 length is 20 residues. The germline V gene has CDR1 KGHDR and CDR2 SFDVKD. CDR3 residues: CATSDNPYGGAGGGYNEQFF. CDR3 bases: TGTGCCACCAGTGATAATCCTTATGGGGGCGCGGGAGGGGGTTACAATGAGCAGTTCTTC.

In its sample, this clonotype was seen many times. The V gene is TRBV12-3 or TRBV12-4, the J gene TRBJ2-5; maybe TRBD1 (5 bases). V was cut by 2 bases and J by 3 bases, with 10 bases left in between. The CDR3 covers 14 residues. The CDR3 loop reads CASSLFDSEETQYF. CDR3 DNA: TGTGCCAGCAGTTTATTTGACAGCGAAGAGACCCAGTACTTC.

The chain employs TRBV7-9 and TRBJ2-7; 7 bases are shared with TRBD1. The germline CDR1 and CDR2 sequences are SEHNR and FQNEAQ (reference sequence). Trimming took 6 bases from V and 3 from J; bases not matched to a gene: 11. CDR3 length: 15 amino acids. CDR3 sequence: CASSPDRDPLYEQYF. CDR3 sequence (DNA): TGTGCCAGCAGTCCCGACAGGGATCCCCTCTACGAGCAGTACTTC.

In this sample, this clonotype turned up a few times. V is TRBV4-1 and J is TRBJ2-5; 12 nucleotides match TRBD2. Germline V gene lookup returns CDR1 MGHRA and CDR2 YSYEKL. There are 16 residues in the CDR3. The V gene end was trimmed by 7 bases and the J gene end by 5 bases; junction bases not matched to a gene: 11. This CDR3 reads CASTSTSGSFGETQYF. CDR3 DNA: TGCGCCAGCACCTCGACTAGCGGGAGCTTCGGGGAGACCCAGTACTTC.

The rearrangement uses TRBV14 and TRBJ1-2; 9 bases map to TRBD1. V lost 4 bases and J lost 6; bases outside the gene matches: 9. This CDR3 has 15 amino acids. Germline V lookup: CDR1 SGHDN, CDR2 FVKESK. In nucleotides, the CDR3 is TGTGCCAGCAGCCTTCAATTAACAGGGGGCAATGGCTACACCTTC. This translates into CASSLQLTGGNGYTF.

There are a few counts of this clonotype. This chain links TRBV12-3 or TRBV12-4 with TRBJ1-1; maybe TRBD1 (5 bases). The CDR3 has 12 residues. For the CDR3, the DNA is TGTGCTATCGTGGGGGGAGGTCCTGAAGCTTTCTTT. It yields the protein CAIVGGGPEAFF.

The chain recombines TRBV20-1 with TRBJ2-7; D is unresolved. Germline lookup yields CDR1 DFQATT and CDR2 SNEGSKA (reference sequence). V shed 0 bases and J shed 0 bases, with 9 bases lying between them. The CDR3 runs to 14 residues. CDR3 coding DNA: TGCAGTGCTAGAGAAGCTTTCACCTCCTACGAGCAGTACTTC. This codes for CSAREAFTSYEQYF.

The chain recombines TRBV7-9 with TRBJ1-3; 7 nucleotides align to TRBD1. The CDR3 runs 15 residues. Germline V gene data show CDR1 as SEHNR and CDR2 as FQNEAQ (reference sequence). J gave up 0 bases and V 5 bases, and 4 bases lay outside the gene matches. The CDR3 loop is CASSSYRGSGNTIYF. In nucleotides, the CDR3 is TGTGCCAGCAGCAGTTACAGGGGCTCTGGAAACACCATATATTTT.

There are a few counts of this clonotype. This chain uses TRBV7-9 with TRBJ2-7; 7 bases map to TRBD1. The CDR3 consists of 12 residues. From germline, CDR1 is SEHNR and CDR2 FQNEAQ (reference sequence). The V and J ends lost 6 bases and 8 bases, in that order; junction bases with no gene match: 7. CDR3 bases: TGTGCCAGCAGGAAACGACAGGGACAGCAGTACTTC. Protein sequence: CASRKRQGQQYF. Looking up the rest from reference TRBV7-9 and TRBJ2-7 gives the full variable domain: DTGVSQNPRHKITKRGQNVTFRCDPISEHNRLYWYRQTLGQGPEFLTYFQNEAQLEKSRLLSDRFSAERPKGSFSTLEIQRTEQGDSAMYLCASRKRQGQQYFGPGTRLTVT.

This clonotype was seen at least ten times. The chain is built from TRBV6-5 and TRBJ2-7; D is unclear. CDR3 length equals 15 residues. Germline CDR1 and CDR2: MNHEY and SVGAGI. V lost 2 bases and J lost 0, with 11 bases in between. The DNA for the CDR3 is TGTGCCAGCAGTTACAATCCGGGTCCCTCCTACGAGCAGTACTTC. This gives the protein CASSYNPGPSYEQYF.

As regards this clonotype: This may arise from a read error, as a much more abundant clone is one base away. The rearrangement links TRBV7-9 to TRBJ2-7, with 7 bases aligning to TRBD2. J was trimmed by 0 bases and V by 5 bases; bases with no gene match: 10. CDR1 is SEHNR and CDR2 is FQNEAQ in the germline V gene (reference sequence). CDR3 length equals 16 residues. The CDR3 sequence is CASSVLASGSSYEQYF. DNA of the CDR3: TGTGCCAGCAGCGTCCTGGCTAGCGGAAGCTCCTACGAGCAGTACTTC.

The chain recombines TRBV6-5 with TRBJ2-7; D unclear. CDR1 and CDR2 (germline): MNHEY, SVGAGI. The CDR3 has 17 amino acids. V was clipped by 0 bases and J by 3 bases, with 18 bases between them. CDR3 loop: CASSYSSSGTAVYEQYF. The CDR3 DNA is TGTGCCAGCAGTTACTCCAGTTCAGGTACTGCCGTCTACGAGCAGTACTTC.

This chain links TRBV14 with TRBJ1-4, with a possible D match to TRBD1 (5 bases). The V gene's germline CDR1 is SGHDN and CDR2 FVKESK. The CDR3 is made up of 14 amino acids. The germline V and J ends were trimmed by 1 base and 8 bases, with 11 bases remaining between them. This CDR3 is CASSQVGQREKLFF. CDR3 coding DNA: TGTGCCAGCAGCCAAGTGGGGCAGCGGGAAAAACTGTTTTTT.

The V and J genes are TRBV29-1 and TRBJ2-1; D unclear. Germline CDR1 is SQVTM and CDR2 is ANQGSEA. The CDR3 spans 16 residues. V was cut by 0 bases and J by 2 bases, with 14 bases left in between. The CDR3 nucleotides read TGCAGCGTTGAAGATATCACCACTACCCCCTACAATGAGCAGTTCTTC. Translating gives CSVEDITTTPYNEQFF.